This TCR beta chain was recovered during a study of T-cell memory formation after mild COVID-19. TCRdb redid the calling of the 5' RACE reads with MiXCR, one entry per CDR3 protein. Of 300,000 to 350,000 distinct CDR3 sequences detected, roughly 13% appear once; the ten largest clones hold around a fifth. Trimming removed 0 bases from V and 4 bases from J, with 15 bases in between. The CDR3 runs 15 residues. Germline values: CDR1 SQVTM, CDR2 ANQGSEA. The receptor comes from a man aged 18 to 30 who had mild COVID-19 (a few samples of this study predate the infection). Cell type and time point are not known. This chain connects TRBV29-1 to TRBJ1-2; D uncertain. The sample consisted of PBMCs or a T cell subset sorted from them (not recorded which). DNA of the CDR3: TGCAGCGTTGAAGACCCCCGACTTTCCCTCTATGGCTACACCTTC. It translates to CSVEDPRLSLYGYTF.